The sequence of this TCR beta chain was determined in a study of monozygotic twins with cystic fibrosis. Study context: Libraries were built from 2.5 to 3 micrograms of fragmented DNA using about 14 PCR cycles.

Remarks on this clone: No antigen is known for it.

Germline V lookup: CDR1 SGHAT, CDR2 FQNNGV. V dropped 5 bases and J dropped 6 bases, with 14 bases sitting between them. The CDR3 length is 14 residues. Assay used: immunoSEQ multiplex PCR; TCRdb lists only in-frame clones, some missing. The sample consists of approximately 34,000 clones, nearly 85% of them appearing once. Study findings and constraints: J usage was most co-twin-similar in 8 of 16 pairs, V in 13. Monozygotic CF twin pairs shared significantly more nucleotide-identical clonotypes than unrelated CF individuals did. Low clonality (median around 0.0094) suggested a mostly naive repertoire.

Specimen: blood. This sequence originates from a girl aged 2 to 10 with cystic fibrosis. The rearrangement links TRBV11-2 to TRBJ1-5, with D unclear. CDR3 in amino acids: CASSTRAPGQPQHF. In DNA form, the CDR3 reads TGTGCCAGCAGCACCAGAGCCCCCGGTCAGCCCCAGCATTTT.